A selection of T cell receptor beta chains follows, all from one sample in a study of technical replicates of blood from a handful of donors. Generated by immunoSEQ multiplex PCR, the TCRdb table keeps only in-frame clones and is missing some. The data contain 70,000 to 85,000 clones, 92% of them seen just once; the ten biggest clones take up around 0.38%. The sample taken for sequencing was T cells isolated from PBMCs. The receptors stem from a human donor in good health. CDR3s include the opening cysteine and the closing phenylalanine or tryptophan. D genes are given only for firm matches. Expanded clones are given a class, and other clones once, few, many or no size at all.

abundance: -
v_gene: TRBV7-9
j_gene: TRBJ2-5
len: 15
d_gene: -
CDR3nt: TGTGCCAGCAGCTTAGGCTCTAGCGCAGAAGAGACCCAGTACTTC
CDR3aa: CASSLGSSAEETQYF

abundance: -
v_gene: TRBV27
j_gene: TRBJ1-2
len: 13
d_gene: TRBD1
CDR3nt: TGTGCCAGCAGTGGTTGGACAGGGGGTGGCTACACCTTC
CDR3aa: CASSGWTGGGYTF

abundance: -
v_gene: TRBV19
j_gene: TRBJ2-1
len: 13
d_gene: -
CDR3nt: TGTGCCAGTAGTTCGGGCAGAAGCGGTGAGCAGTTCTTC
CDR3aa: CASSSGRSGEQFF

abundance: -
v_gene: TRBV27
j_gene: TRBJ2-7
len: 15
d_gene: TRBD1
CDR3nt: TGTGCCAGCACTTACCTGACAGGGGGCACGAACGAGCAGTACTTC
CDR3aa: CASTYLTGGTNEQYF

abundance: -
v_gene: TRBV4-1
j_gene: TRBJ2-7
len: 12
d_gene: -
CDR3nt: TGCGCCAGCAGCCATAGTGGTCCCGAGCAGTACTTC
CDR3aa: CASSHSGPEQYF

abundance: -
v_gene: TRBV4-1
j_gene: TRBJ2-7
len: 15
d_gene: -
CDR3nt: TGCGCCAGCAGCCAAGATCAGGCGGGACTCTACGAGCAGTACTTC
CDR3aa: CASSQDQAGLYEQYF

abundance: once
v_gene: TRBV7-9
j_gene: TRBJ1-5
len: 15
d_gene: TRBD1
CDR3nt: TGTGCCAGCAGCACCGGGACAGGGAAGGGTCAGCCCCAGCATTTT
CDR3aa: CASSTGTGKGQPQHF

abundance: -
v_gene: TRBV7-2
j_gene: TRBJ2-5
len: 15
d_gene: TRBD2
CDR3nt: TGTGCCAGCAGCCCGAGCTTAGCGGGACAAGAGACCCAGTACTTC
CDR3aa: CASSPSLAGQETQYF

abundance: -
v_gene: TRBV27
j_gene: TRBJ1-1
len: 14
d_gene: -
CDR3nt: TGTGCCACCAAACAGGTACTCTGGAACACTGAAGCTTTCTTT
CDR3aa: CATKQVLWNTEAFF

abundance: once
v_gene: TRBV11-2
j_gene: TRBJ2-7
len: 14
d_gene: TRBD2
CDR3nt: TGTGCCAGCAGCTTCTCGCGGGGGGCCTACGAGCAGTACTTC
CDR3aa: CASSFSRGAYEQYF

abundance: -
v_gene: TRBV29-1
j_gene: TRBJ2-3
len: 16
d_gene: TRBD2
CDR3nt: TGCAGCGTACCACCCCTAAATAGCGGGAGCACAGATACGCAGTATTTT
CDR3aa: CSVPPLNSGSTDTQYF

abundance: -
v_gene: TRBV27
j_gene: TRBJ2-1
len: 15
d_gene: TRBD1
CDR3nt: TGTGCCAGCAGAGAGCCGGGACAGGGGTACAATGAGCAGTTCTTC
CDR3aa: CASREPGQGYNEQFF

abundance: -
v_gene: TRBV28
j_gene: TRBJ1-2
len: 15
d_gene: TRBD1
CDR3nt: TGTGCCAGCCGGATAGGACAGGGTCACCACTATGGCTACACCTTC
CDR3aa: CASRIGQGHHYGYTF

abundance: -
v_gene: TRBV5-6
j_gene: TRBJ2-1
len: 16
d_gene: TRBD2
CDR3nt: TGTGCCAGCAGCTTGGAAACCAGCGGGAGTGCTAATGAGCAGTTCTTC
CDR3aa: CASSLETSGSANEQFF

abundance: -
v_gene: TRBV6-1
j_gene: TRBJ1-2
len: 14
d_gene: -
CDR3nt: TGTGCCAGCAGTGAAGCGCGTCAGGTCTATGGCTACACCTTC
CDR3aa: CASSEARQVYGYTF

abundance: -
v_gene: TRBV5-4
j_gene: TRBJ2-5
len: 19
d_gene: TRBD2
CDR3nt: TGTGCCAGCAGCTACCGTACGAAGACTAGCGGGATAAGGAGGGAGACCCAGTACTTC
CDR3aa: CASSYRTKTSGIRRETQYF

abundance: once
v_gene: TRBV19
j_gene: TRBJ2-1
len: 13
d_gene: TRBD2
CDR3nt: TGTGCCAGTAGTGCGGGGGGCTTGGCTGAGCAGTTCTTC
CDR3aa: CASSAGGLAEQFF

abundance: -
v_gene: TRBV19
j_gene: TRBJ2-5
len: 14
d_gene: -
CDR3nt: TGTGCCAGTAGTATACACCACCCAGGGGAGACCCAGTACTTC
CDR3aa: CASSIHHPGETQYF

abundance: -
v_gene: TRBV29-1
j_gene: TRBJ2-1
len: 14
d_gene: TRBD2
CDR3nt: TGCAGCGTCATGACTAGCGGGATAGGCGATGAGCAGTTCTTC
CDR3aa: CSVMTSGIGDEQFF

abundance: -
v_gene: TRBV7-9
j_gene: TRBJ1-2
len: 12
d_gene: -
CDR3nt: TGTGCCAGCAGGCGGGGCGGGTATGGCTACACCTTC
CDR3aa: CASRRGGYGYTF

abundance: -
v_gene: TRBV19
j_gene: TRBJ2-7
len: 15
d_gene: TRBD2
CDR3nt: TGTGCCAGTAGTCTAGCGGGAGGGTTATGGAACGAGCAGTACTTC
CDR3aa: CASSLAGGLWNEQYF

abundance: -
v_gene: TRBV11-3
j_gene: TRBJ2-3
len: 16
d_gene: TRBD2
CDR3nt: TGTGCCAGCAGCTTAGGCGGGACTAGCGGGAGAAATACGCAGTATTTT
CDR3aa: CASSLGGTSGRNTQYF

abundance: -
v_gene: TRBV15
j_gene: TRBJ2-7
len: 16
d_gene: TRBD2
CDR3nt: TGTGCCACCAGCAGAGATGCGGGAGATAGTGGTCGCGAGCAGTACTTC
CDR3aa: CATSRDAGDSGREQYF

abundance: -
v_gene: TRBV7-9
j_gene: TRBJ1-2
len: 14
d_gene: -
CDR3nt: TGTGCCAGCAGCCTTAGTACAGCTAACTATGGCTACACCTTC
CDR3aa: CASSLSTANYGYTF

abundance: once
v_gene: TRBV9
j_gene: TRBJ2-7
len: 14
d_gene: TRBD2
CDR3nt: TGTGCCAGCAGCGCGGGAGGACATAACTACGAGCAGTACTTC
CDR3aa: CASSAGGHNYEQYF

abundance: few
v_gene: TRBV10-3
j_gene: TRBJ2-2
len: 18
d_gene: TRBD2
CDR3nt: TGTGCCATCAGTGGGAGTAGCGGGAGGGGTGCCGATGCCGGGGAGCTGTTTTTT
CDR3aa: CAISGSSGRGADAGELFF

abundance: few
v_gene: TRBV28
j_gene: TRBJ2-1
len: 15
d_gene: TRBD1
CDR3nt: TGTGCCAGCAGGGGGGACAGGGGAGGATTCAATGAGCAGTTCTTC
CDR3aa: CASRGDRGGFNEQFF

abundance: -
v_gene: TRBV6-5
j_gene: TRBJ1-5
len: 15
d_gene: TRBD1
CDR3nt: TGTGCCAGCAGTTCCGACAGGGCAAGCAATCAGCCCCAGCATTTT
CDR3aa: CASSSDRASNQPQHF

abundance: -
v_gene: TRBV7-9
j_gene: TRBJ2-7
len: 15
d_gene: TRBD2
CDR3nt: TGTGCCAGCAGCTTAACGGGAGGATTGGACTACGAGCAGTACTTC
CDR3aa: CASSLTGGLDYEQYF

abundance: -
v_gene: TRBV19
j_gene: TRBJ2-1
len: 14
d_gene: -
CDR3nt: TGTGCCAGTAGTATAGATCTCGGGGGCAATGAGCAGTTCTTC
CDR3aa: CASSIDLGGNEQFF

abundance: -
v_gene: TRBV9
j_gene: TRBJ1-2
len: 14
d_gene: -
CDR3nt: TGTGCCAGCAGCGTAGGGGCAGGGAATTATGGCTACACCTTC
CDR3aa: CASSVGAGNYGYTF